Below are 2 T cell receptor beta chains sequenced from a single sample in a study of T cells in Graves' hyperthyroidism and ophthalmopathy. There were TCR beta CDR3 regions amplified from RNA transcripts. TCR CDR3 underwent first-round RT-PCR with the HTBI primer set. In TCRdb, the multiplex PCR reads were re-called with MiXCR into one record per CDR3 protein. The sample lists some 350,000 distinct CDR3 sequences, around 13% occurring once. The sequenced sample was blood. The source is a woman aged 40 to 50 with Graves' ophthalmopathy.

At least ten counts were recorded for this clonotype. This chain joins TRBV5-6 and TRBJ2-1; 15 bases line up with TRBD2. CDR1 and CDR2 from the germline V gene are SGHDT and YYEEEE. The CDR3 is 18 amino acids. V shed 4 bases, J shed 4 bases, and the junction held 9 bases outside the gene matches. Here the CDR3 reads CASSRGTSGGHPYNEQFF. The CDR3 nucleotides read TGTGCCAGCAGCCGAGGGACTAGCGGGGGGCACCCATACAATGAGCAGTTCTTC.

This clonotype was counted at least ten times. The V and J genes are TRBV11-2 and TRBJ2-3; a weak D match, TRBD1 (8 bases). CDR3 length equals 14 residues. Per germline, CDR1 SGHAT and CDR2 FQNNGV. V lost 6 bases to trimming and J lost 4 bases, with 14 bases between them. The DNA of the CDR3 is TGTGCCAGCAGACAGGGGGAGGGTCCAGATACGCAGTATTTT. Protein product: CASRQGEGPDTQYF.